This entry describes one T cell receptor beta chain. Sequenced by immunoSEQ multiplex PCR; TCRdb stores in-frame clones only, minus some. The repertoire holds 70,000 to 95,000 clones, more than 75% seen once, with 6.2% in the top ten. These data originate in a study of OX40 agonist ivuxolimab in advanced cancers. The germline gives CDR1 MNHEY, CDR2 SVGAGI. The CDR3 is 13 amino acids. Germline trimming cut 6 bases from V and 6 bases from J; bases unmatched to any gene: 6. The sequencing here drew on CD4+ or CD8+ T cells sorted from blood, taken in a trial of the OX40 agonist ivuxolimab. V is TRBV6-5 and J is TRBJ2-5; TRBD1 aligns across 8 bases. This TCR was sampled from an adult with an advanced solid tumor such as melanoma, head and neck, liver or kidney cancer. Written as DNA, the CDR3 is TGTGCCAGCAGGCAGGGGGCGCGGAAGACCCAGTACTTC. It translates to CASRQGARKTQYF.